The 32 T cell receptor beta chains in this list originate from one sample, sequenced in a study of CD8 T cells in ankylosing spondylitis. Overall study results and limits: Made up of eight highly homologous variants, a TCR beta motif appeared characteristic of ankylosing spondylitis blood.

For these TCRs, the target antigens are not known. TCRdb called the 5' RACE reads again in MiXCR, with one record for every CDR3 protein. The sample yields about 800,000 distinct CDR3 sequences, approximately 12% seen once. The sample comprised blood, either unsorted or a sorted T cell fraction (not recorded which). These receptors originate from a male donor with ankylosing spondylitis.

This chain joins TRBV20-1 and TRBJ2-3; D remains ambiguous. Trimming took 1 base from V and 2 from J, leaving 4 bases between them. The CDR3 has 12 residues. CDR1 DFQATT and CDR2 SNEGSKA come from the germline V gene (reference sequence). The CDR3 DNA is TGCAGTGCTAGAGTAGTCACAGATACGCAGTATTTT. Amino acids: CSARVVTDTQYF.

This clonotype turned up a few times. The gene calls are TRBV7-9 and TRBJ1-2, with a weak D call TRBD1 (6 bases). The CDR3 contains 13 residues. V was cut by 5 bases and J by 5 bases, with 12 bases left in between. Germline V gene lookup returns CDR1 SEHNR and CDR2 FQNEAQ (reference sequence). The CDR3 here is CASSNTGQYGYTF. The CDR3, as DNA: TGTGCCAGCAGCAACACCGGACAGTATGGCTACACCTTC.

The J gene is TRBJ2-3, the V gene TRBV5-1; a weak D match, TRBD1 (6 bases). The CDR3 is 15 residues long. V lost 2 bases and J lost 2, with 12 bases in between. Germline values: CDR1 SGHRS, CDR2 YFSETQ. The CDR3 here is CASSLQGIFTDTQYF. The CDR3 DNA reads TGCGCCAGCAGCTTACAGGGTATATTCACAGATACGCAGTATTTT.

This clonotype was recorded many times. This rearrangement joins TRBV20-1 to TRBJ2-7; 8 bases agree with TRBD2. V dropped 3 bases and J dropped 3; count of bases not matched to a gene: 4. In germline, CDR1 is DFQATT, CDR2 SNEGSKA (reference sequence). This CDR3 comprises 13 residues. In DNA form, the CDR3 reads TGCAGTGCTAGCGGGGGGGCTTACTACGAGCAGTACTTC. This gives the protein CSASGGAYYEQYF.

This clonotype was found a few times. The rearrangement links TRBV5-5 to TRBJ2-3; 8 bases are a match to TRBD1. Per germline, CDR1 SGHKS and CDR2 YYEKEE (reference sequence). Germline trimming cut 4 bases from V and 2 bases from J; bases unmatched to any gene: 6. The CDR3 has 15 amino acids. DNA of the CDR3: TGTGCCAGCAGCGGGGGACAGGCCAACACAGATACGCAGTATTTT. Amino acid sequence: CASSGGQANTDTQYF.

Only a few counts were recorded for this clonotype. The CDR3 DNA follows: TGTGCCAGCACTAACAGGGTTTATGGCTACACCTTC. This encodes CASTNRVYGYTF. The genes are TRBV6-2 or TRBV6-3 and TRBJ1-2; D is possibly TRBD1 (6 bases). The germline gives CDR1 MNHEY, CDR2 SVGEGT. There are 12 residues in the CDR3. Trimming shortened V by 7 bases and J by 5 bases, and 11 bases separated the two germline ends.

This chain uses TRBV20-1 with TRBJ2-1, with TRBD2 matching over 8 bases. This CDR3 region has 11 residues. The ends lost 5 bases at V and 10 bases at J; junction bases unmatched: 4. Germline V gives CDR1 DFQATT, CDR2 SNEGSKA (reference sequence). The CDR3 reads CSADTSGEQFF. CDR3 sequence (DNA): TGCAGTGCTGACACTAGCGGAGAGCAGTTCTTC.

The chain combines TRBV3-1 with TRBJ2-2, with TRBD1 matching 7 bases. The ends lost 4 bases at V and 4 bases at J; junction bases unmatched: 6. Germline CDR1 is LGHDT and CDR2 is YNNKEL (reference sequence). CDR3 size: 15 residues. Here the CDR3 DNA reads TGTGCCAGCAGCCTCCCGGGACAGTCCACCGGGGAGCTGTTTTTT. Translated: CASSLPGQSTGELFF.

The CDR3: CASSYFGSGANVLTF. CDR3 nucleotides: TGTGCCAGCAGTTACTTCGGCAGTGGGGCCAACGTCCTGACTTTC. The chain has TRBV6-2 or TRBV6-3 and TRBJ2-6; D uncertain. This CDR3 is built from 15 residues. The V gene's germline CDR1 is MNHEY and CDR2 SVGEGT. The V end was cut by 1 base, the J end by 3 bases, with 7 bases between.

This chain connects TRBV6-5 to TRBJ2-1; TRBD2 might be the D (5 bases). Per the germline V gene, CDR1 is MNHEY and CDR2 is SVGAGI. The V gene lost 2 bases and the J gene lost 4 bases, with 12 bases spanning the gap. The CDR3 has 15 residues. The CDR3 nucleotides read TGTGCCAGCAGTTACGCGGGCTTAAGTTACAATGAGCAGTTCTTC. It yields the protein CASSYAGLSYNEQFF.

V gene TRBV5-1 combines with J gene TRBJ1-2, with D possibly being TRBD1 (5 bases). The CDR3 contains 14 residues. The germline V gene encodes CDR1 SGHRS and CDR2 YFSETQ. Trimming stripped 3 bases from V and 2 bases from J, with 11 bases between. The CDR3 DNA is TGCGCCAGCAGCTCCGGTGCAGGGAACTATGGCTACACCTTC. Encoded protein: CASSSGAGNYGYTF.

This rearrangement joins TRBV5-1 to TRBJ2-2; the D is unclear. Germline V gene sequence: CDR1 SGHRS, CDR2 YFSETQ. The V gene lost 0 bases and the J gene lost 6 bases, with 12 bases spanning the gap. The CDR3 spans 15 residues. For the CDR3, the DNA is TGCGCCAGCAGCTTGGTAGTATACGGCGCCGGGGAGCTGTTTTTT. As protein: CASSLVVYGAGELFF.

The J gene is TRBJ2-1, the V gene TRBV20-1, with 9 bases matching TRBD2. Per the germline V gene, CDR1 is DFQATT and CDR2 is SNEGSKA (reference sequence). The CDR3 loop spans 14 amino acids. With V trimmed by 5 bases and J by 5 bases, 7 bases remained unmatched. As DNA, the CDR3 is TGCAGTGCTTTTCGTAGCGGGGGACACAATGAGCAGTTCTTC. This encodes CSAFRSGGHNEQFF.

This clonotype was counted only a few times. The chain uses TRBV20-1 and TRBJ1-2; TRBD1 might be the D (6 bases). Per the germline V gene, CDR1 is DFQATT and CDR2 is SNEGSKA (reference sequence). The CDR3 consists of 13 residues. Trimming left V 2 bases short and J 6 bases short, with 13 bases between. CDR3 sequence: CSARLPQGDGYTF. The CDR3, as DNA: TGCAGTGCTAGACTACCACAGGGCGATGGCTACACCTTC.

The chain combines TRBV15 with TRBJ2-5; perhaps TRBD2 as D (7 bases). Germline loops: CDR1 LNHNV, CDR2 YYDKDF (reference sequence). The CDR3 consists of 14 residues. Trimming left V 3 bases short and J 5 bases short, with 13 bases between. The CDR3 protein is CATSSGGGGETQYF. The DNA for the CDR3 is TGTGCCACCAGCAGTGGCGGGGGCGGGGAGACCCAGTACTTC. Filled out from reference TRBV15 and TRBJ2-5, the complete variable domain reads DAMVIQNPRYQVTQFGKPVTLSCSQTLNHNVMYWYQQKSSQAPKLLFHYYDKDFNNEADTPDNFQSRRPNTSFCFLDIRSPGLGDTAMYLCATSSGGGGETQYFGPGTRLLVL.

The chain carries TRBV27 and TRBJ2-1; D might be TRBD2 (6 bases). The ends were cut back, 8 bases at V and 0 bases at J, with 14 bases in the middle. Germline V gives CDR1 MNHEY, CDR2 SMNVEV (reference sequence). The CDR3 contains 15 residues. The CDR3 sequence is CASARRDFSYNEQFF. As DNA, the CDR3 is TGTGCCAGCGCCCGTCGGGACTTCTCCTACAATGAGCAGTTCTTC.

The rearrangement links TRBV12-3 or TRBV12-4 to TRBJ1-4; maybe TRBD1 (6 bases). V shed 4 bases and J shed 3 bases, with 12 bases lying between them. The CDR3 runs to 15 residues. This CDR3 is CASSSNRVANEKLFF. CDR3 coding DNA: TGTGCCAGCAGTTCCAACAGGGTGGCTAATGAAAAACTGTTTTTT.

The rearrangement links TRBV6-5 to TRBJ1-1; weak D call: TRBD1 (5 bases). CDR3 length: 14 amino acids. The V end lost 2 bases, the J end lost 6 bases, and 13 bases lay between the germline ends. The germline V gene encodes CDR1 MNHEY and CDR2 SVGAGI. Written as DNA, the CDR3 is TGTGCCAGCAGTTACGGGGCAAAGCGACCTGAAGCTTTCTTT. Amino acid sequence: CASSYGAKRPEAFF.

The table lists this clonotype with many counts. V usage is TRBV6-6 and J usage is TRBJ1-6; no definite D call. Germline CDR1 reads MNHNY; CDR2 reads SVGAGI (reference sequence). The V end was cut by 2 bases, the J end by 9 bases, with 5 bases between. This CDR3 is 12 amino acids long. The CDR3 loop is CASSYEVSPLHF. The CDR3 coding sequence is TGTGCCAGCAGTTACGAGGTTTCACCCCTCCACTTT.

This rearrangement joins TRBV24-1 to TRBJ1-5; 10 bases fit TRBD1. The length of the CDR3 is 15 residues. Unmatched junction bases numbered 2, after V lost 3 bases and J lost 4 bases. Germline-derived CDR1 and CDR2 are KGHDR and SFDVKD. CDR3 sequence: CATSDGQGVNQPQHF. CDR3 bases: TGTGCCACCAGTGATGGACAGGGGGTAAATCAGCCCCAGCATTTT.

The rearrangement joins TRBV5-1 to TRBJ2-3, with TRBD1 as a possible D gene (5 bases). Germline-derived CDR1 and CDR2 are SGHRS and YFSETQ. The CDR3 spans 13 residues. The V end was cut by 5 bases, the J end by 6 bases, with 13 bases between. DNA of the CDR3: TGCGCCAGCAGTACAGGCCACGGTGATACGCAGTATTTT. It is translated as CASSTGHGDTQYF.

The genes are TRBV6-2 or TRBV6-3 and TRBJ2-5; unclear D gene. Germline V gene data show CDR1 as MNHEY and CDR2 as SVGEGT. Trimming stripped 5 bases from V and 7 bases from J, with 17 bases between. CDR3 length: 14 residues. The CDR3 bases are TGTGCCAGCAGTACCCACTTGCGCCCAGGGACCCAGTACTTC. Protein product: CASSTHLRPGTQYF.

The chain recombines TRBV20-1 with TRBJ2-7; maybe TRBD1 (6 bases). The CDR3 extends over 12 amino acids. The germline CDR1 and CDR2 sequences are DFQATT and SNEGSKA (reference sequence). The ends were cut back, 7 bases at V and 6 bases at J, with 16 bases in the middle. The chain's CDR3 is CSGAGVPGEQYF. DNA for the CDR3: TGCAGTGGGGCAGGGGTTCCGGGCGAGCAGTACTTC.

Comments on this clonotype: With a much larger clone just one base away, this may be a read error. V and J are TRBV5-1 and TRBJ2-1, with D unresolved. Germline CDR1 reads SGHRS; CDR2 reads YFSETQ. This CDR3 is built from 14 residues. The germline V and J ends were trimmed by 4 bases and 4 bases, with 12 bases remaining between them. Here the CDR3 DNA reads TGCGCCAGCAGCGGGAAGGGAATATACAATGAGCAGTTCTTC. Protein: CASSGKGIYNEQFF.

This clonotype was seen a few times. The chain carries TRBV20-1 and TRBJ2-3; the match to TRBD2 covers 14 bases. The germline CDR1 and CDR2 sequences are DFQATT and SNEGSKA (reference sequence). Germline trimming cut 5 bases from V and 5 bases from J; bases unmatched to any gene: 6. CDR3 length: 15 residues. This chain's CDR3 is CSAQTSGRAGDTQYF. CDR3 DNA sequence: TGCAGTGCTCAGACTAGCGGGAGGGCCGGAGATACGCAGTATTTT.

V gene TRBV5-1 combines with J gene TRBJ2-2; D is unresolved. Germline V gene sequence: CDR1 SGHRS, CDR2 YFSETQ. V was cut by 2 bases and J by 1 base, with 9 bases left in between. This CDR3 comprises 15 residues. DNA of the CDR3: TGCGCCAGCAGCTTCCCTACCATGAACACCGGGGAGCTGTTTTTT. Translating gives CASSFPTMNTGELFF.

In its sample, this clonotype was seen many times. The chain employs TRBV18 and TRBJ1-1, with 9 bases aligning to TRBD1. CDR1 is KGHSH and CDR2 is LQKENI in the germline V gene. V dropped 6 bases and J dropped 0; count of bases not matched to a gene: 8. This CDR3 contains 16 residues. The CDR3 here is CASSEGQGGLNTEAFF. The CDR3 nucleotides read TGTGCCAGCTCGGAGGGACAGGGAGGTCTGAACACTGAAGCTTTCTTT.

V usage is TRBV5-5 and J usage is TRBJ2-7; D not resolved. The CDR3 is 14 amino acids. V lost 5 bases and J lost 2, with 14 bases in between. CDR1 and CDR2 from the germline V gene are SGHKS and YYEKEE (reference sequence). The CDR3 sequence: CASRTELGPYEQYF. For the CDR3, the DNA is TGTGCCAGCAGGACGGAGCTAGGACCCTACGAGCAGTACTTC.

This clonotype was counted at least ten times. The chain couples TRBV12-3 or TRBV12-4 to TRBJ1-2; D ambiguous. Deletions cut 3 bases from V and 8 bases from J, with 16 bases between. The CDR3 covers 14 residues. DNA of the CDR3: TGTGCCAGCAGTTTGGGGTGGCCCTACCTGGGCTACACCTTC. Its translation is CASSLGWPYLGYTF.

This clonotype showed up just a few times. This chain connects TRBV7-6 to TRBJ1-5, with TRBD1 matching 9 bases. Germline V gene sequence: CDR1 SGHVS, CDR2 FNYEAQ. CDR3 size: 16 residues. The J segment lost 4 bases and the V segment lost 5 bases, leaving 9 bases of the junction unmatched. The CDR3 DNA sequence: TGTGCCAGCAGCCCCCGGACAGGGGTCGAGAATCAGCCCCAGCATTTT. It translates to CASSPRTGVENQPQHF.

This clonotype has a handful of counts. This chain connects TRBV6-1 to TRBJ2-3; D may be TRBD1 (6 bases). Germline V gene sequence: CDR1 MNHNS, CDR2 SASEGT. CDR3 length: 14 residues. Trimming cost V 6 bases and J 0 bases, with 10 bases left between them. CDR3 region: CASRMTGSTDTQYF. In DNA form, the CDR3 reads TGTGCCAGCAGAATGACAGGTAGCACAGATACGCAGTATTTT.

The chain employs TRBV29-1 and TRBJ1-2, with unresolved D. The ends were cut back, 3 bases at V and 5 bases at J, with 4 bases in the middle. The CDR3 contains 10 residues. Germline assignment: CDR1 SQVTM and CDR2 ANQGSEA. The CDR3 here is CSVDGYGYTF. CDR3 in DNA: TGCAGCGTTGATGGTTATGGCTACACCTTC.